Detailed here is one T cell receptor (beta chain). Its specific antigen is unknown. No base quality values were provided; no much bigger clone lies one nucleotide off. The immunoSEQ Assay, a bias-controlled multiplex PCR, was used to amplify TCRbeta CDR3 regions from genomic DNA. Regarding the original processing steps: The number of nucleated cells in each sample was estimated by amplification of reference gene primers within the assay. Sequence reads were collapsed and filtered to measure the absolute abundance of every unique TCRbeta CDR3 rearrangement. For each sample, productive Simpson clonality was calculated by taking the square root of Simpson's diversity index across productive rearrangements. What TCRdb holds here is the immuneACCESS table cut down to in-frame rearrangements. Part of the clones is not present; checked against another copy, under half of the missing clones reflect an unresolved V gene, and the others are unexplained. That table gives V, J and clone size, and the DNA gave D and trimming. The sample yields some 120,000 clones; roughly four fifths were counted once. The ten biggest clones cover roughly 10% of the sample.

The sample belongs to a study of blood T cell repertoires in COVID-19 (dated by TCRdb to the early 2020s). About the study as a whole: Samples from collaborators originated in the United States, Italy and Spain and spanned both the acute and convalescent phases of COVID-19. The material from the prospective study consisted of cDNA or gDNA derived from T cells, B-cell-depleted T cells, or PBMCs. The dataset comprised deeply sampled blood TCRbeta repertoires from subjects exposed to, actively infected with, or recovered from COVID-19. A freely available public database, intended as a resource for researchers studying the immune response to SARS-CoV-2, is where the repertoires were released. Samples came from the ongoing ImmuneRACE study (first 160 participants) plus 1,254 subjects from 6 global collaborators. Nearly every sample came with metadata listing a de-identified subject ID, COVID-19 status, age in years and sex. HLA class I and class II types, where available, came from metadata supplied by the sample provider rather than from assay-based typing. Here is what the overall study found, with its caveats: The amount of clinical and demographic metadata varied by source and participant and was provided uncurated.

Each collaborating institution followed its own protocols to collect whole blood in K2EDTA tubes. For TCRbeta analysis, collaborators shipped samples as frozen whole blood, isolated PBMCs, or DNA extracted from either of those sample types. The CDR3 runs 13 amino acids, cysteine and phenylalanine included. The kept DNA is CDR3 alone, 39 bases in frame from the first base. V loses 8 bases, J loses 6 bases, and the germline ends lie 14 bases apart. According to the germline V gene, CDR1 reads SNHLY and CDR2 reads FYNNEI. This clonotype originated in a human donor in a cohort sampled during active COVID-19. The chain couples TRBV2 to TRBJ2-1; the best D guess is TRBD1, with 5 bases matching. The specimen sequenced was peripheral blood. The CDR3 protein sequence reads: CASHPVRGNEQFF. The bases read TGTGCCAGCCACCCGGTAAGGGGCAATGAGCAGTTCTTC.